These 25 T cell receptor beta chains were sequenced from one sample in a study of blood T cell repertoires in COVID-19. Profiling relied on immunoSEQ multiplex PCR, and the TCRdb table lists in-frame clones only, not all of them. Here the sample spans roughly 250,000 clones, about 89% being singletons. Sequencing was done on a sample of peripheral blood. All receptors come from a man aged 40-49 years who had recovered from COVID-19.

The chain joins TRBV6-5 to TRBJ1-5; D may be TRBD1 (5 bases). Deletions cut 2 bases from V and 4 bases from J, with 15 bases between. The germline CDR1 and CDR2 sequences are MNHEY and SVGAGI. The length of the CDR3 is 16 residues. In DNA, the CDR3 is TGTGCCAGCAGTTACCCGGGGCAGGGAGGAAATCAGCCCCAGCATTTT. It yields the protein CASSYPGQGGNQPQHF.

The chain has TRBV6-5 and TRBJ2-1; possibly TRBD2 for D (5 bases). Germline loops: CDR1 MNHEY, CDR2 SVGAGI. The CDR3 contains 11 residues. V was pared by 8 bases and J by 12 bases, with 14 bases between. DNA for the CDR3: TGTGCCAGCTGGGGTCTCGGAGGGCAGTTCTTC. It yields the protein CASWGLGGQFF.

V usage is TRBV29-1 and J usage is TRBJ1-1, with D possibly being TRBD1 (6 bases). Deletions cut 7 bases from V and 4 bases from J, with 13 bases between. The length of the CDR3 is 12 residues. Germline assignment: CDR1 SQVTM and CDR2 ANQGSEA. Written as DNA, the CDR3 is TGCAGCGGATGGACCAGGGGCACTGAAGCTTTCTTT. Protein product: CSGWTRGTEAFF.

This clone was recorded only once. The CDR3 nucleotides are TGTGCCAGTGCCGGAGGGCGCTCTGGGGCCAACGTCCTGACTTTC. Its protein is CASAGGRSGANVLTF. The chain uses TRBV19 and TRBJ2-6, with D possibly being TRBD2 (6 bases). The V end was cut by 8 bases, the J end by 0 bases, with 11 bases between. The CDR3 is made up of 15 amino acids. Germline CDR1 LNHDA, CDR2 SQIVND (reference sequence).

CDR3 DNA: TGTGCTAGTGCCACCGGGACTAGCGGGGGCGGTGCCAAAAACATTCAGTACTTC. Amino acids: CASATGTSGGGAKNIQYF. This rearrangement joins TRBV12-5 to TRBJ2-4; TRBD2 agrees at 14 bases. CDR1 is LGHNT and CDR2 is FRNRAP in the germline V gene. The CDR3 loop spans 18 amino acids. V lost 7 bases to trimming and J lost 1 base; unmatched junction nucleotides: 9.

The chain employs TRBV7-2 and TRBJ2-7; a weak D match, TRBD2 (6 bases). Per germline, CDR1 SGHTA and CDR2 FQGNSA. This CDR3 has 16 residues. V shed 1 base and J shed 2 bases, with 15 bases lying between them. The CDR3 DNA follows: TGTGCCAGCAGCTTAGGGGCCGGGGGACTTACCTACGAGCAGTACTTC. This gives the protein CASSLGAGGLTYEQYF. The entire variable domain, with the rest obtained from reference TRBV7-2 and TRBJ2-7, is as follows: GAGVSQSPSNKVTEKGKDVELRCDPISGHTALYWYRQSLGQGLEFLIYFQGNSAPDKSGLPSDRFSAERTGGSVSTLTIQRTQQEDSAVYLCASSLGAGGLTYEQYFGPGTRLTVT.

The gene calls are TRBV15 and TRBJ1-5; 8 nucleotides line up with TRBD1. Looked up from germline, CDR1 is LNHNV and CDR2 is YYDKDF (reference sequence). V trimming: 0 bases; J trimming: 6 bases; junction bases outside the gene matches: 7. This CDR3 is 16 amino acids long. The CDR3 protein is CATSRDGQGAFQPQHF. Here the CDR3 DNA reads TGTGCCACCAGCAGAGATGGGCAGGGGGCGTTTCAGCCCCAGCATTTT. The full variable domain, rest sourced from reference TRBV15 and TRBJ1-5, is DAMVIQNPRYQVTQFGKPVTLSCSQTLNHNVMYWYQQKSSQAPKLLFHYYDKDFNNEADTPDNFQSRRPNTSFCFLDIRSPGLGDTAMYLCATSRDGQGAFQPQHFGDGTRLSIL.

This rearrangement joins TRBV19 to TRBJ1-6, with D perhaps matching TRBD1 (6 bases). The CDR3 contains 18 residues. Germline loops: CDR1 LNHDA, CDR2 SQIVND (reference sequence). Trimming stripped 0 bases from V and 9 bases from J, with 21 bases between. For the CDR3, the DNA is TGTGCCAGTAGTATAGACCCCTTGAAGACAGGAATGGTTTCACCCCTCCACTTT. This translates into CASSIDPLKTGMVSPLHF.

The rearrangement uses TRBV9 and TRBJ2-2, with D possibly TRBD1 on 5 matching bases. V was clipped by 3 bases and J by 5 bases, with 14 bases between them. CDR3 length equals 15 residues. The germline gives CDR1 SGDLS, CDR2 YYNGEE. The CDR3 DNA reads as TGTGCCAGCAGCGATCCACCAGGGTTTACCGGGGAGCTGTTTTTT. Translated, it gives CASSDPPGFTGELFF.

The chain joins TRBV21-1 to TRBJ2-7; the DNA was not compared with TRBD1, the D call given in the table. TRBV21-1 is labeled a pseudogene. The CDR3 runs 19 residues. The CDR3 is CASSKTPRPLLLDCVEQYF. The CDR3 nucleotides are TGTGCCAGCAGCAAAACTCCCAGGCCGCTTTTACTGGATTGCGTCGAGCAGTACTTC.

The V gene is TRBV2, the J gene TRBJ1-1; unclear D gene. V was trimmed by 6 bases and J by 1 base, leaving 6 bases between them. The V gene's germline CDR1 is SNHLY and CDR2 FYNNEI. This CDR3 region has 12 residues. The CDR3: CASRAWNTEAFF. CDR3 sequence (DNA): TGTGCCAGCAGGGCTTGGAACACTGAAGCTTTCTTT.

The gene calls are TRBV2 and TRBJ2-5, with a weak D call TRBD1 (6 bases). The V end was cut by 2 bases, the J end by 4 bases, with 14 bases between. Per the germline V gene, CDR1 is SNHLY and CDR2 is FYNNEI. This CDR3 is 15 amino acids long. The CDR3, as DNA: TGTGCCAGCAGTGAACCCCAGGGGATGGGAGAGACCCAGTACTTC. Its translation is CASSEPQGMGETQYF.

The sample holds a few counts of this clone. The chain is built from TRBV7-8 and TRBJ1-1; no definite D call. Germline values: CDR1 SGHVS, CDR2 FQNEAQ. V lost 0 bases to trimming and J lost 11 bases, with 16 bases between them. The CDR3 has 14 residues. The CDR3 DNA reads as TGTGCCAGCAGCTTAGCGTTATCAGCCGGAGGCGCTTTCTTT. As protein: CASSLALSAGGAFF.

This clone was seen once. The chain links TRBV5-1 to TRBJ2-7, with 7 bases that match TRBD2. V was clipped by 3 bases and J by 1 base; unmatched bases: 10. This CDR3 comprises 16 residues. CDR1 SGHRS and CDR2 YFSETQ come from the germline V gene. CDR3 sequence reads: CASSSLGQRGSYEQYF. CDR3 DNA sequence: TGCGCCAGCAGCTCCCTGGGGCAGCGGGGTTCCTACGAGCAGTACTTC. Based on the CDR3 plus reference TRBV5-1 and TRBJ2-7, the full variable domain is KAGVTQTPRYLIKTRGQQVTLSCSPISGHRSVSWYQQTPGQGLQFLFEYFSETQRNKGNFPGRFSGRQFSNSRSEMNVSTLELGDSALYLCASSSLGQRGSYEQYFGPGTRLTVT.

This chain links TRBV7-2 with TRBJ1-3; no clear D gene. V was pared by 2 bases and J by 4 bases, with 12 bases between. The CDR3 contains 15 residues. Germline values: CDR1 SGHTA, CDR2 FQGNSA. DNA for the CDR3: TGTGCCAGCAGCTTAATTGTTGACTCCGGAAACACCATATATTTT. Its protein is CASSLIVDSGNTIYF.

The rearrangement links TRBV9 to TRBJ2-7; D may be TRBD2 (5 bases). Germline CDR1 reads SGDLS; CDR2 reads YYNGEE. The CDR3 is 15 amino acids. The V and J ends lost 2 bases and 3 bases respectively, with 15 bases between them. The CDR3 spells CASSVMEAGVYEQYF. CDR3 nucleotide sequence: TGTGCCAGCAGCGTCATGGAGGCCGGCGTCTACGAGCAGTACTTC.

This chain connects TRBV6-1 to TRBJ1-2; maybe TRBD1 (6 bases). Germline loops: CDR1 MNHNS, CDR2 SASEGT. The CDR3 is made up of 15 amino acids. V lost 3 bases and J lost 2, with 13 bases in between. Written as DNA, the CDR3 is TGTGCCAGCAGTGAGTACCGGGACACCAACTATGGCTACACCTTC. Translated: CASSEYRDTNYGYTF.

The rearrangement links TRBV10-1 to TRBJ2-7; 7 bases line up with TRBD2. CDR3 length: 13 residues. The V segment lost 0 bases and the J segment 5 bases; nucleotides outside the gene matches: 1. From germline, CDR1 is WNHNN and CDR2 SYGVQD (reference sequence). CDR3 protein: CASSESGRDEQYF. CDR3 nucleotide sequence: TGCGCCAGCAGTGAGTCGGGGAGGGACGAGCAGTACTTC.

This clone was detected only a few times. The gene calls are TRBV12-1 and TRBJ2-5; no check of the table's D call, TRBD2, against the DNA was made. TRBV12-1 has pseudogene status. CDR3 size: 19 residues. The CDR3, as DNA: TGTGCCAGCAGCCCGGGGGGACTAGCGGGGAGATATTCCCAAGAGACCCAGTACTTC. It encodes CASSPGGLAGRYSQETQYF.

This clone has at least ten counts. J is TRBJ1-2 and V is TRBV2; no definite D call. CDR1 is SNHLY and CDR2 is FYNNEI in the germline V gene. Trimming cost V 7 bases and J 5 bases, with 11 bases left between them. This CDR3 is 12 amino acids long. The CDR3 DNA sequence: TGTGCCAGCACGGTGAGCATATATGGCTACACCTTC. It translates to CASTVSIYGYTF.

Comment on this clone: The sample contains more than one DNA sequence encoding this CDR3. The gene calls are TRBV6-2 or TRBV6-3 and TRBJ2-7; tentative D call: TRBD1 (5 bases). The CDR3 covers 12 residues. The germline V and J ends were trimmed by 6 bases and 3 bases, with 9 bases remaining between them. The germline gives CDR1 MNHEY, CDR2 SVGEGT. CDR3 amino acids: CASSLTVYEQYF. CDR3 coding DNA: TGTGCCAGCAGCCTGACAGTCTACGAGCAGTACTTC.

In this sample, this clone turned up once. This chain uses TRBV20-1 with TRBJ2-1, with 8 bases aligning to TRBD2. From germline, CDR1 is DFQATT and CDR2 SNEGSKA (reference sequence). The CDR3 spans 12 residues. The V gene end was trimmed by 3 bases and the J gene end by 9 bases; junction bases not matched to a gene: 4. CDR3 residues: CSASRGGGEQFF. CDR3 DNA sequence: TGCAGTGCTAGTCGGGGGGGCGGTGAGCAGTTCTTC.

The chain has TRBV15 and TRBJ1-3; perhaps TRBD1 as D (6 bases). CDR1 LNHNV and CDR2 YYDKDF come from the germline V gene (reference sequence). The V end was cut by 5 bases, the J end by 0 bases, with 14 bases between. CDR3 length: 16 amino acids. CDR3 amino acids: CATSRQAAGSGNTIYF. The CDR3 nucleotides read TGTGCCACCAGCCGACAGGCGGCGGGCTCTGGAAACACCATATATTTT.

The chain links TRBV27 to TRBJ2-1; D is possibly TRBD1 (6 bases). The V gene lost 6 bases and the J gene lost 7 bases, with 25 bases spanning the gap. This CDR3 comprises 17 residues. Germline V gene sequence: CDR1 MNHEY, CDR2 SMNVEV (reference sequence). In nucleotides, the CDR3 is TGTGCCAGCAGGATACACCACAGGGCCCTCATTTTGAATGAGCAGTTCTTC. It translates to CASRIHHRALILNEQFF.

The chain couples TRBV18 to TRBJ1-1; D is possibly TRBD1 (6 bases). V was pared by 3 bases and J by 5 bases, with 19 bases between. CDR1 is KGHSH, CDR2 LQKENI, per germline. The length of the CDR3 is 16 residues. This chain's CDR3 is CASSPLDRSQSTEAFF. The CDR3 nucleotides read TGTGCCAGCTCACCGCTTGACAGGTCTCAGAGTACTGAAGCTTTCTTT.